The clone carrying this TCR beta chain was counted only a few times. Its cognate antigen is unknown. The CDR3 is 15 residues long. V gave up 3 bases and J gave up 2 bases, with 14 bases separating them. Germline V CDR1 and CDR2: SGDLS, YYNGEE. This sample is part of a study of T-cell memory formation after mild COVID-19. Study-wide context: Largely, the TCR clusters proved donor specific. Study observations and caveats: The main location of contracting CD4+ clones was CM and EM, and that of contracting CD8+ clones was EMRA. Several responding clones turned up in pre-infection memory, indicating that cross-reactive memory may have taken part.

The TCR alpha and TCR beta cDNA libraries, bearing sample barcodes and UMIs, were generated by 5'RACE using constant-segment primers. TCRdb independently ran MiXCR on the 5' RACE reads; one entry per CDR3 protein. Of 200,000 to 300,000 distinct CDR3 sequences listed, approximately 15% are singletons. The J gene is TRBJ1-1, the V gene TRBV9; the D gene is possibly TRBD1 (5 bases). The clonotype was recovered from a man in his late teens or twenties who had mild COVID-19 (a few samples of this study predate the infection). Cell type and time point are not known. Sequences were obtained from PBMCs or a T cell subset sorted from them (not recorded which). CDR3 DNA: TGTGCCAGCAGCGCAGGAGGGGCGGAAAACACTGAAGCTTTCTTT. Its protein is CASSAGGAENTEAFF.